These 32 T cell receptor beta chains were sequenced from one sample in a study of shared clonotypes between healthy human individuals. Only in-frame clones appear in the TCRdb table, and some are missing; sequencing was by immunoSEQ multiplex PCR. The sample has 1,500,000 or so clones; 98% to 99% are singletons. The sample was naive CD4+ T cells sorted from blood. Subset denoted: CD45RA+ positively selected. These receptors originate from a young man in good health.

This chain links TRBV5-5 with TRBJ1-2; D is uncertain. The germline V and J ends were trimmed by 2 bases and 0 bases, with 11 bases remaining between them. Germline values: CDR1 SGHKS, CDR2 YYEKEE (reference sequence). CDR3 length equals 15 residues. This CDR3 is CASSFAGVANYGYTF. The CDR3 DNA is TGTGCCAGCAGCTTCGCGGGAGTTGCTAACTATGGCTACACCTTC.

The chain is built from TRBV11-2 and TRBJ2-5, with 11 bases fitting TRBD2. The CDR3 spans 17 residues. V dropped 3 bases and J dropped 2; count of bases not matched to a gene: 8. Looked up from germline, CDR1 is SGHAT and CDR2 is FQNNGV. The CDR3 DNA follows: TGTGCCAGCAGCTTTCGGACCCGACTAGCGGGGCAAGAGACCCAGTACTTC. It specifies CASSFRTRLAGQETQYF.

CDR3 in amino acids: CASSPIAGAASTNEQFF. As DNA, the CDR3 is TGTGCCAGCTCACCAATAGCGGGAGCAGCAAGTACCAATGAGCAGTTCTTC. The rearrangement joins TRBV18 to TRBJ2-1; 9 bases line up with TRBD2. V gave up 2 bases and J gave up 6 bases; unmatched junction bases: 11. CDR3 length equals 17 residues. Looked up from germline, CDR1 is KGHSH and CDR2 is LQKENI.

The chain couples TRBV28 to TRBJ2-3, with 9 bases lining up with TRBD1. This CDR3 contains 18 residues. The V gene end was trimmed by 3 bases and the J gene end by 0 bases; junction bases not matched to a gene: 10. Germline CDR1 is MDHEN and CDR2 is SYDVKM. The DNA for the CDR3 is TGTGCCAGCAGTTTCGCCCCGACAGGGGGGGCTAGCACAGATACGCAGTATTTT. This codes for CASSFAPTGGASTDTQYF.

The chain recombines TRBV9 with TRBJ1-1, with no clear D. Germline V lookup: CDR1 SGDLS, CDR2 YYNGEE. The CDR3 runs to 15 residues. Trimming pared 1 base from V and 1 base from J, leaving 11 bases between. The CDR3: CASSVLADPNTEAFF. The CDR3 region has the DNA TGTGCCAGCAGCGTATTGGCAGACCCGAACACTGAAGCTTTCTTT. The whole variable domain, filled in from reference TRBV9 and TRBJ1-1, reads DSGVTQTPKHLITATGQRVTLRCSPRSGDLSVYWYQQSLDQGLQFLIQYYNGEERAKGNILERFSAQQFPDLHSELNLSSLELGDSALYFCASSVLADPNTEAFFGQGTRLTVV.

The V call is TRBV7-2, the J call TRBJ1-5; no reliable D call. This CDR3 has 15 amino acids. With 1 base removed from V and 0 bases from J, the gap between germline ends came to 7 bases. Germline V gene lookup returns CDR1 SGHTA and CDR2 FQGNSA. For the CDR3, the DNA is TGTGCCAGCAGCTTAGTGGCAGATAGCAATCAGCCCCAGCATTTT. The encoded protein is CASSLVADSNQPQHF. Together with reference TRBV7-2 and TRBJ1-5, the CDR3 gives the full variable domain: GAGVSQSPSNKVTEKGKDVELRCDPISGHTALYWYRQSLGQGLEFLIYFQGNSAPDKSGLPSDRFSAERTGGSVSTLTIQRTQQEDSAVYLCASSLVADSNQPQHFGDGTRLSIL.

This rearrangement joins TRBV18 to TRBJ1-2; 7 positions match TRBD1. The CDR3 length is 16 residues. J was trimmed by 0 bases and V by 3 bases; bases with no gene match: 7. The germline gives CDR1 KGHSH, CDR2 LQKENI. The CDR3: CASSPQGGGTNYGYTF. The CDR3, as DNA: TGTGCCAGCTCACCCCAGGGGGGGGGAACTAACTATGGCTACACCTTC.

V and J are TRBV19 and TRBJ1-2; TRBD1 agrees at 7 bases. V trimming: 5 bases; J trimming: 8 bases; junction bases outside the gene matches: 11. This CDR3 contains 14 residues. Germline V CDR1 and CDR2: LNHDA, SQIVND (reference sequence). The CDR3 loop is CASSFPEQGRGYTF. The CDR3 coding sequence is TGTGCCAGTAGTTTCCCGGAACAGGGGCGCGGCTACACCTTC.

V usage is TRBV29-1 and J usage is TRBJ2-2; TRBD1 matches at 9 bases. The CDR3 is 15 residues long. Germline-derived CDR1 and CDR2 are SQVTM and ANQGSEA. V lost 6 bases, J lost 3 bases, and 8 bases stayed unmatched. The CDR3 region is CSVTGTGFYTGELFF. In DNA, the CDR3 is TGCAGCGTAACCGGGACAGGGTTTTACACCGGGGAGCTGTTTTTT.

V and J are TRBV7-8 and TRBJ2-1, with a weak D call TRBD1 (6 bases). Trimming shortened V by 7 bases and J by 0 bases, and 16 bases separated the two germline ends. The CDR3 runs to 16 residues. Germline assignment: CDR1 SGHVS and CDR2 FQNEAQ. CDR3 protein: CASTKGRQVSYNEQFF. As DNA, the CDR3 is TGTGCCAGCACCAAGGGCCGACAGGTCTCCTACAATGAGCAGTTCTTC.

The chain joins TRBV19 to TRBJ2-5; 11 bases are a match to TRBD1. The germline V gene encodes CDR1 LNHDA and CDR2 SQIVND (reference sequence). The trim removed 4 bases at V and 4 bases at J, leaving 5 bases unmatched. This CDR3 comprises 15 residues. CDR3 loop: CASSRGQGGSETQYF. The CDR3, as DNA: TGTGCCAGTAGTAGGGGACAGGGGGGGTCAGAGACCCAGTACTTC.

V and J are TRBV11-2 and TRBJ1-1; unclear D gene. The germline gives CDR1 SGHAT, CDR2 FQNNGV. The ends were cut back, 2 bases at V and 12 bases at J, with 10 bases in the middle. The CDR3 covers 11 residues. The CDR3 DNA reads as TGTGCCAGCAGCTTAACCGGGCGGACTTTCTTT. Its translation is CASSLTGRTFF.

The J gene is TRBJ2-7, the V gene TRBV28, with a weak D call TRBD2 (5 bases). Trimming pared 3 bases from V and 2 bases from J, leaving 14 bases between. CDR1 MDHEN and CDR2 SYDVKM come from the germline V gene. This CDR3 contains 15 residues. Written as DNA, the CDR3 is TGTGCCAGCAGTTTTGGAGGAGCGCCTCCCTACGAGCAGTACTTC. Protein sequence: CASSFGGAPPYEQYF.

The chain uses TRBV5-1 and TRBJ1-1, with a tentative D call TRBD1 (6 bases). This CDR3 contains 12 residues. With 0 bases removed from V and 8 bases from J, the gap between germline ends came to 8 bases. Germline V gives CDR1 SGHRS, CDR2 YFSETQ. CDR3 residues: CASSLEGGEAFF. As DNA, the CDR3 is TGCGCCAGCAGCTTGGAAGGGGGAGAAGCTTTCTTT.

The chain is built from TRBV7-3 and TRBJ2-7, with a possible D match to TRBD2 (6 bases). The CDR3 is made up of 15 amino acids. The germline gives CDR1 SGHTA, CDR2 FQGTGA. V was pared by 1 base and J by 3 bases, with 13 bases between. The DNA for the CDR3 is TGTGCCAGCAGCTTAATAGGAGGGCAAAACTACGAGCAGTACTTC. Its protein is CASSLIGGQNYEQYF.

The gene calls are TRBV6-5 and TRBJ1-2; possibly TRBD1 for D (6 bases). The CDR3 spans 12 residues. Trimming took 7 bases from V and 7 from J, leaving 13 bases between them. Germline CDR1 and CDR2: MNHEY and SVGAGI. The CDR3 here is CASTGARLGYTF. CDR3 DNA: TGTGCCAGCACAGGGGCGCGACTTGGCTACACCTTC.

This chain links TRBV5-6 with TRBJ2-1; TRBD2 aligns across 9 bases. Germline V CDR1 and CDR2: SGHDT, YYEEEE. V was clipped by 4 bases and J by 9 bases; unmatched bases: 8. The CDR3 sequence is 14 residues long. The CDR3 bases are TGTGCCAGCAGCCCATTAGCGGGAGAAAGTGAGCAGTTCTTC. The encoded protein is CASSPLAGESEQFF.

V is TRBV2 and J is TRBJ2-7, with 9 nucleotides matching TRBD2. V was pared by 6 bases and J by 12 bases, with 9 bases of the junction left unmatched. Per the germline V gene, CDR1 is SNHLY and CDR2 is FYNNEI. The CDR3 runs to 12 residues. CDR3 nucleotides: TGTGCCAGCAGACAGGGACTAGCTAGTTTGTACTTC. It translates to CASRQGLASLYF.

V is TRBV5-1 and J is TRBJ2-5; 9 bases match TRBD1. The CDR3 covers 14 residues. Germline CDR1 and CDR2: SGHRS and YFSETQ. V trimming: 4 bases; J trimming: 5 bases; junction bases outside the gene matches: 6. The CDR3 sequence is CASSPTGGLETQYF. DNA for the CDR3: TGCGCCAGCAGCCCCACAGGGGGCCTGGAGACCCAGTACTTC.

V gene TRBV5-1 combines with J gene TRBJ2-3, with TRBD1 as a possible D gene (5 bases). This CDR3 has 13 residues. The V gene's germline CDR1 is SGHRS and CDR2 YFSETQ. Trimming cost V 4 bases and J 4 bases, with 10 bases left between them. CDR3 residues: CASSEAGSDTQYF. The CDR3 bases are TGCGCCAGCAGCGAGGCAGGGTCAGATACGCAGTATTTT.

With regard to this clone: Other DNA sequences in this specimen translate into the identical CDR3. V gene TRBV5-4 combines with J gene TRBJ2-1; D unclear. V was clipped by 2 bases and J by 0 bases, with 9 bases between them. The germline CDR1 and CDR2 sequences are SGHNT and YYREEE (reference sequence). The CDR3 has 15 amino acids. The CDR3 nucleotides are TGTGCCAGCAGCTTAGACCCTAACTCCTACAATGAGCAGTTCTTC. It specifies CASSLDPNSYNEQFF.

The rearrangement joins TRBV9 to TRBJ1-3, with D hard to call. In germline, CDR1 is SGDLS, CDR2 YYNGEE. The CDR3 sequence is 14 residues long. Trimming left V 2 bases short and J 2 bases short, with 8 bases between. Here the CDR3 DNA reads TGTGCCAGCAGCGTCCAACCCGCTGGAAACACCATATATTTT. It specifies CASSVQPAGNTIYF.

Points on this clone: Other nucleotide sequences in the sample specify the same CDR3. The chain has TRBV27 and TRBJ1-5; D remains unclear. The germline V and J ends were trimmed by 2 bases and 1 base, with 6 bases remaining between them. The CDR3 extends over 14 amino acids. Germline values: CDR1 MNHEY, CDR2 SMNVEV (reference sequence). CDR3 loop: CASSLAGSNQPQHF. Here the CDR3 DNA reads TGTGCCAGCAGTTTAGCGGGGAGCAATCAGCCCCAGCATTTT.

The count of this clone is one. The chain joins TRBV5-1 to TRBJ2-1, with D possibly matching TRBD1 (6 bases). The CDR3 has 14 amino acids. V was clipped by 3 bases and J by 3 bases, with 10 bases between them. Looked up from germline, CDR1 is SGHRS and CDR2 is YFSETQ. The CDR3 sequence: CASSSRGLYNEQFF. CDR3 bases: TGCGCCAGCAGCTCCAGGGGCCTCTACAATGAGCAGTTCTTC.

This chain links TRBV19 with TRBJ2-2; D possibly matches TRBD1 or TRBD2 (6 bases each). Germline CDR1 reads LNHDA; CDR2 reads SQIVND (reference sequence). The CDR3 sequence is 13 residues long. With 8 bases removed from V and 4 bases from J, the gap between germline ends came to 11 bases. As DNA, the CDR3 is TGTGCCAGTGGAGGGGGTTTCACCGGGGAGCTGTTTTTT. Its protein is CASGGGFTGELFF.

CDR3 region: CASSLAGPDLGTDTQYF. The CDR3 nucleotides are TGTGCCAGCAGCTTAGCTGGACCCGATCTTGGCACAGATACGCAGTATTTT. The chain combines TRBV7-3 with TRBJ2-3, with no clear D. The CDR3 covers 17 residues. CDR1 and CDR2 from the germline V gene are SGHTA and FQGTGA. V was cut by 2 bases and J by 1 base, with 16 bases left in between.

The chain's CDR3 is CASRQTPSGANVLTF. In nucleotides, the CDR3 is TGTGCCAGCAGACAAACCCCCTCTGGGGCCAACGTCCTGACTTTC. J is TRBJ2-6 and V is TRBV13, with D unresolved. The CDR3 contains 15 residues. CDR1 is PRHDT, CDR2 FYEKMQ, per germline (reference sequence). V dropped 6 bases and J dropped 0 bases, with 9 bases sitting between them.

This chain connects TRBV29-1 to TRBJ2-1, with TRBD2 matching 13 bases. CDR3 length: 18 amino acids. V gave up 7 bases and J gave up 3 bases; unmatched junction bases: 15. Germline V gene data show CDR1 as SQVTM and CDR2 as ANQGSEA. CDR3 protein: CSAPELWTSGRDYNEQFF. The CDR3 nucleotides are TGCAGCGCCCCCGAGCTGTGGACTAGCGGGAGAGACTACAATGAGCAGTTCTTC.

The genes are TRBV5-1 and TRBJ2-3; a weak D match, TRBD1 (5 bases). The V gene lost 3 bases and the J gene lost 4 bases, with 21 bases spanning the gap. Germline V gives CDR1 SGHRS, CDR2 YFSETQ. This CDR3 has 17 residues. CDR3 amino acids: CASSSYPRNSRADTQYF. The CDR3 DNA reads TGCGCCAGCAGCTCCTACCCACGGAATTCCAGGGCAGATACGCAGTATTTT.

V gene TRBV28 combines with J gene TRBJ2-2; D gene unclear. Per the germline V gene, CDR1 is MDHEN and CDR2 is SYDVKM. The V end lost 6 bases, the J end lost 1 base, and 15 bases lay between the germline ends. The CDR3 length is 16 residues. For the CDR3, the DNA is TGTGCCAGCAGCCAGGTCGGTGGGCAGAACACCGGGGAGCTGTTTTTT. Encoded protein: CASSQVGGQNTGELFF.

The CDR3 loop reads CASRSMNTEAFF. CDR3 DNA sequence: TGTGCCAGCAGGTCCATGAACACTGAAGCTTTCTTT. This chain connects TRBV6-6 to TRBJ1-1, with unresolved D. This CDR3 is built from 12 residues. In germline, CDR1 is MNHNY, CDR2 SVGAGI (reference sequence). Trimming cost V 6 bases and J 0 bases, with 5 bases left between them.

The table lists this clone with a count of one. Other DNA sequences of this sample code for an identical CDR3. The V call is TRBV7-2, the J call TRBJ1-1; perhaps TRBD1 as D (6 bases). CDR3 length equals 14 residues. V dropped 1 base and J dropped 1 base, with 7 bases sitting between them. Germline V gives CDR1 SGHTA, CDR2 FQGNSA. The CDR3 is CASSLVRGNTEAFF. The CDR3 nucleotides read TGTGCCAGCAGCTTAGTCAGGGGGAACACTGAAGCTTTCTTT.